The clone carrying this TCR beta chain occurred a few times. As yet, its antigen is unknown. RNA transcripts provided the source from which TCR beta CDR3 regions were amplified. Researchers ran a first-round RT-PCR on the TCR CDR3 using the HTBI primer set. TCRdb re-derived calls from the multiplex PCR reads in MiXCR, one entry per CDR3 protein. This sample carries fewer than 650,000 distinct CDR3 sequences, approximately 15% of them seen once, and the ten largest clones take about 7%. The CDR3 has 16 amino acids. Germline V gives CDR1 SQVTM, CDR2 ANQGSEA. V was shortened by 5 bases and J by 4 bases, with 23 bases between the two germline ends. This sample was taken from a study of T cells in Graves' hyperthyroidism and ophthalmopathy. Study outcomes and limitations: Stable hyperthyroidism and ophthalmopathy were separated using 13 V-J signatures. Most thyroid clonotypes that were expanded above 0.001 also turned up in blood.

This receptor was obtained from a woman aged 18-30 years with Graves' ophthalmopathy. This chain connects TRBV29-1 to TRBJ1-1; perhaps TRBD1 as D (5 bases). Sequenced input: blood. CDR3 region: CSVRGPFRGGFTEAFF. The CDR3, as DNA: TGCAGCGTTCGGGGCCCTTTCCGGGGCGGCTTCACTGAAGCTTTCTTT.